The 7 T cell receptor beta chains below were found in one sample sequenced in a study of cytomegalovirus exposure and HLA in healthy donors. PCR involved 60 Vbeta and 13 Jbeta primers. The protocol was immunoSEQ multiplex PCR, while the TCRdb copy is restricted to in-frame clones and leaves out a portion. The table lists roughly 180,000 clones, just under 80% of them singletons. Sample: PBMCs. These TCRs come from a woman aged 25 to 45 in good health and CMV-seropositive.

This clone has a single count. CDR3 bases: TGTGCCACAGGAGACCTGGAGGAGAGTCAGCCCCAGCATTTT. It translates to CATGDLEESQPQHF. The rearrangement uses TRBV19 and TRBJ1-5; D is uncertain. CDR3 length: 14 amino acids. V was pared by 10 bases and J by 6 bases, with 19 bases between. Looked up from germline, CDR1 is LNHDA and CDR2 is SQIVND (reference sequence).

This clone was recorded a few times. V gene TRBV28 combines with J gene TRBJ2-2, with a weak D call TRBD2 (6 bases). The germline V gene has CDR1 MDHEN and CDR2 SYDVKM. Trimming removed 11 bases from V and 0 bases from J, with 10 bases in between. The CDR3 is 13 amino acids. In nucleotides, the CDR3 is TGTGCCTGCACGGGGGCGAACACCGGGGAGCTGTTTTTT. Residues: CACTGANTGELFF.

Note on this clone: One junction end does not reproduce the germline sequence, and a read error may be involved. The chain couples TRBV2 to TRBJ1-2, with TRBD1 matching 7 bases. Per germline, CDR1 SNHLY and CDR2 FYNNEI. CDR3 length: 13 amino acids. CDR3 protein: CASTQGGQRRDGF. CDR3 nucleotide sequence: TGTGCCAGCACCCAGGGGGGACAGCGTCGGGACGGTTTC.

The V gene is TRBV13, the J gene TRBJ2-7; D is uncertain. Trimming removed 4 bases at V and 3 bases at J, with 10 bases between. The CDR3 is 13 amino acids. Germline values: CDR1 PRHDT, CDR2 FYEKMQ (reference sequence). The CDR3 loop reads CASSWRSYYEQYF. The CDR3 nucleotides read TGTGCCAGCAGCTGGCGGTCCTACTACGAGCAGTACTTC.

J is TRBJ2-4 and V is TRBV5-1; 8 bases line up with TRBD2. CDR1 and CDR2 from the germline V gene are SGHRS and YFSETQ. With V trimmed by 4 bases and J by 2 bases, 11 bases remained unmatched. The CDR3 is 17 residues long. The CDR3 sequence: CASSPTAGLVTKNIQYF. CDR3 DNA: TGCGCCAGCAGCCCGACCGCGGGACTAGTGACCAAAAACATTCAGTACTTC.

As DNA, the CDR3 is TGTGCCAGCAGCCCAGGTCACAGTCGCTCCTATAATTCACCCCTCCACTTT. Amino acids: CASSPGHSRSYNSPLHF. The rearrangement joins TRBV7-6 to TRBJ1-6; D unresolved. The CDR3 is 17 amino acids. In germline, CDR1 is SGHVS, CDR2 FNYEAQ. Between the trimmed V and J ends, which lost 5 bases and 0 bases, there was a span of 14 bases. Full variable domain (remainder filled in from reference TRBV7-6 and TRBJ1-6): GAGVSQSPRYKVTKRGQDVALRCDPISGHVSLYWYRQALGQGPEFLTYFNYEAQQDKSGLPNDRFSAERPEGSISTLTIQRTEQRDSAMYRCASSPGHSRSYNSPLHFGNGTRLTVT.

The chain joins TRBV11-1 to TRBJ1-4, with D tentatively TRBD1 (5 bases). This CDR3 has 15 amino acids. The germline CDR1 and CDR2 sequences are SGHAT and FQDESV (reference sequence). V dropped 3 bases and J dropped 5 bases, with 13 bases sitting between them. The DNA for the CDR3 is TGTGCCAGCAGCTTGTTGGGGGGATGGAATGAAAAACTGTTTTTT. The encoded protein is CASSLLGGWNEKLFF.